What follows describes a single T cell receptor beta chain. This clonotype appeared many times. Its antigen is currently not known. It has no much larger one-base neighbor in the sample; base qualities were not kept. CDR1 and CDR2 were assigned from the germline V gene as SGDLS and YYNGEE. A distance of 16 bases separates the germline ends of V and J, which lose 2 bases and 2 bases respectively. The CDR3 goes from the cysteine to the phenylalanine over 16 residues. Only the CDR3 part of the read is kept: 48 bases, read in frame from the first base. This specimen belongs to a study of T-cell reconstitution after alpha-beta-depleted transplantation in children (dated by TCRdb to about 2016). For context, the study as a whole: T-cell immune reconstitution after TCRalphabeta/CD19-depleted allogeneic hematopoietic cell transplantation in children was quantitatively tracked in the study by means of TCR repertoire profiling.

What the research found in general, with its limitations: In some patients, high TCRbeta diversity at day 60 was attributed to recipient T cells and intrathymic progenitors that had survived conditioning. The apparently early recovery of alphabetaT-cell counts about two months after transplant reportedly depended on only several hundred rapidly expanded clones that came from non-depleted graft cells. The frequencies of hyperexpanded clones fell over the following months, and after one year, T-cell counts and TCRbeta diversity were mostly attributed to newly produced T cells.

The treatment or condition label, as the study defines it: allogeneic hematopoietic cell transplantation with graft depleted of TCRalphabeta T cells and CD19 B cells. The children who served as transplant recipients had been given grafts of TCRalphabeta/CD19-depleted allogeneic hematopoietic cells. Libraries were constructed by PCR. This sample was sequenced with an Illumina HiSeq 2500. TCR libraries were prepared with molecular barcoding, using unique molecular identifiers to normalize TCRbeta repertoire quantification. Using fastp trimming at Q25 and MiXCR clonotype assembly, TCRdb reanalyzed the public sequencing data and kept in-frame beta chains. Identical CDR3 proteins give one entry, which carries the most common genes and DNA. A total of about 460,000 distinct CDR3 sequences appear in this sample, about 11% of them only once. The ten largest clones take up 2% to 2.5% of the sample.

The sequences come from PBMCs, collected before TCRalphabeta/CD19-depleted stem cell transplant. The receptor comes from a child aged 2-9 years with inherited bone marrow failure, due to receive a stem cell transplant. The sequence is built from TRBV9 and TRBJ2-5; the best D guess is TRBD1, with 6 bases matching. The bases are TGTGCCAGCAGCGTTAGCCCAGGGACAACACAAGAGACCCAGTACTTC. Its coded protein is CASSVSPGTTQETQYF.